The present TCR beta chain was sequenced within a study of cytomegalovirus exposure and HLA in healthy donors. Study information: A prior study identified roughly 110 million unique TCR beta sequences from about 179 million T cells.

The length of the CDR3 is 16 residues. The germline V gene has CDR1 SGHTA and CDR2 FQGNSA. V lost 1 base, J lost 7 bases, and 5 bases stayed unmatched. The donors comprised healthy bone marrow donors. Study observations and caveats: Several of the most significant clusters appeared linked to common viral pathogens, based on a later analysis.

PCR was performed using 60 Vbeta and 13 Jbeta primers. Repertoires were generated with immunoSEQ multiplex PCR, while TCRdb's copy carries only in-frame clones and drops some. The sample consists of about 98,000 clones, under 75% of them appearing once. To note about this clone: Its antigen is still unknown.

The sample taken for sequencing was PBMCs. This clonotype was sampled from a man aged 45 to 65 in good health and CMV-seronegative. The gene calls are TRBV7-2 and TRBJ2-3; 13 bases match TRBD2. The CDR3 nucleotides read TGTGCCAGCAGCTTAGGGGGACTAGCGGGGTTTAATACGCAGTATTTT. It is translated as CASSLGGLAGFNTQYF.